This entry is about one T cell receptor (beta chain). This sample was taken from a study of Tregs in tolerant kidney transplant recipients. CDR1 is SGHTA, CDR2 FQGNSA, per germline. Trimming cost V 4 bases and J 9 bases, with 13 bases left between them. This CDR3 has 13 residues. Clones were read by immunoSEQ multiplex PCR, and TCRdb kept only the in-frame ones, dropping some. The data show some 240,000 clones, 80% to 85% seen once. This clonotype was obtained from a human donor in good health. The sequencing input was CD4+ T cells from blood. The chain couples TRBV7-2 to TRBJ2-1; D is perhaps TRBD2 (6 bases). CDR3 in amino acids: CASSSRTKGEQFF. The DNA for the CDR3 is TGTGCCAGCAGCTCCCGGACTAAAGGTGAGCAGTTCTTC.